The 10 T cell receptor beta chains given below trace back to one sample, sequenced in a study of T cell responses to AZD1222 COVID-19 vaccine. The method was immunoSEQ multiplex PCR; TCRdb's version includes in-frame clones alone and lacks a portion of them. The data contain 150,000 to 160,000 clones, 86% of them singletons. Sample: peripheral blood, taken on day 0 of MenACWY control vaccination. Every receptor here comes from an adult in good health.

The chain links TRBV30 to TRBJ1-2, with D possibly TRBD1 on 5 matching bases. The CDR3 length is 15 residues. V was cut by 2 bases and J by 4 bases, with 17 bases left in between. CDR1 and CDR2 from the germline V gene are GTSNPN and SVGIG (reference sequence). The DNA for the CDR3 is TGTGCCTGGAGTTCTGACTCCTTCGGGGGCTATGGCTACACCTTC. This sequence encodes CAWSSDSFGGYGYTF. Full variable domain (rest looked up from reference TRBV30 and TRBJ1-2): SQTIHQWPATLVQPVGSPLSLECTVEGTSNPNLYWYRQAAGRGLQLLFYSVGIGQISSEVPQNLSASRPQDRQFILSSKKLLLSDSGFYLCAWSSDSFGGYGYTFGSGTRLTVV.

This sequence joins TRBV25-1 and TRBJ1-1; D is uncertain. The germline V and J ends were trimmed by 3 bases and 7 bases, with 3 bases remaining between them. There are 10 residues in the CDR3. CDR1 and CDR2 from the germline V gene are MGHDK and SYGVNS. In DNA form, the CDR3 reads TGTGCCAGCAGTGAGGGTGAAGCTTTCTTT. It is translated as CASSEGEAFF. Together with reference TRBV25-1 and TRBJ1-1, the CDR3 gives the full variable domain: EADIYQTPRYLVIGTGKKITLECSQTMGHDKMYWYQQDPGMELHLIHYSYGVNSTEKGDLSSESTVSRIRTEHFPLTLESARPSHTSQYLCASSEGEAFFGQGTRLTVV.

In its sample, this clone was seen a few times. The CDR3 spells CACPEPGERYGYTF. The CDR3, as DNA: TGTGCCTGCCCGGAGCCAGGCGAGAGATATGGCTACACCTTC. The chain employs TRBV7-9 and TRBJ1-2; D remains ambiguous. Germline lookup yields CDR1 SEHNR and CDR2 FQNEAQ (reference sequence). Trimming cost V 11 bases and J 5 bases, with 21 bases left between them. The CDR3 covers 14 residues.

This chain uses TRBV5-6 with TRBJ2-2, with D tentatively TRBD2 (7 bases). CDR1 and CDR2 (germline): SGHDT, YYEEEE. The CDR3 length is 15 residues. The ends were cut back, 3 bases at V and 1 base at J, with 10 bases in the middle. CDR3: CASSSGGRNTGELFF. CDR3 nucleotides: TGTGCCAGCAGCTCGGGGGGCAGGAACACCGGGGAGCTGTTTTTT.

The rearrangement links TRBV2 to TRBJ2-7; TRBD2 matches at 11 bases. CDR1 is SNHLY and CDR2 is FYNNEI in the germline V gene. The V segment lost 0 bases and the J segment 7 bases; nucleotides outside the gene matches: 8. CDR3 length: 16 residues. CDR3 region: CASSEARASGGREQYV. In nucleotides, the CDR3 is TGTGCCAGCAGTGAAGCAAGGGCTAGCGGGGGGCGTGAGCAGTACGTC.

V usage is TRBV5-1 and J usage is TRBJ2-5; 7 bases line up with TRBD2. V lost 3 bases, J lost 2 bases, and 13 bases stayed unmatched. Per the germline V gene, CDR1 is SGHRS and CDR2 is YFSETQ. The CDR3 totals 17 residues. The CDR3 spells CASSSLAVALQQETQYF. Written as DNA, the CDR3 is TGCGCCAGCAGCTCTCTAGCGGTAGCTCTTCAGCAAGAGACCCAGTACTTC.

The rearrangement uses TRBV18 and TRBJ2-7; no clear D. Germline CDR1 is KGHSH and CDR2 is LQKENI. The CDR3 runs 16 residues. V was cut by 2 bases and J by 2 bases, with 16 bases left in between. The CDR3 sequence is CASSPGIDPSTYEQYV. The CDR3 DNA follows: TGTGCCAGCTCACCAGGGATCGACCCATCAACCTACGAGCAGTACGTC.

The DNA of the CDR3 is TGTGCCAGCAGGCGAGGGTACAGCTACGAGCAGTACGTC. Its translation: CASRRGYSYEQYV. The chain carries TRBV6-5 and TRBJ2-7; D may be TRBD2 (5 bases). Trimming pared 6 bases from V and 3 bases from J, leaving 12 bases between. This CDR3 is 13 amino acids long. Germline V lookup: CDR1 MNHEY, CDR2 SVGAGI.

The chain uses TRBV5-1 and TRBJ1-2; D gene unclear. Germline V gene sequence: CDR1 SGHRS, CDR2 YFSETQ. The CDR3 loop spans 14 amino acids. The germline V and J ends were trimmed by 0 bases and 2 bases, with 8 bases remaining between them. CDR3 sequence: CASSLEQVNYGYTF. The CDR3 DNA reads TGCGCCAGCAGCTTGGAGCAGGTGAACTATGGCTACACCTTC.

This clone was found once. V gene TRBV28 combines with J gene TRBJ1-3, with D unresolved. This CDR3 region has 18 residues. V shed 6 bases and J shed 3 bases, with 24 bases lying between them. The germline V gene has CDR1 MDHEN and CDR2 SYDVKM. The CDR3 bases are TGTGCCAGCAGCCCACTTTTAGGAGCTGAGTTTAGTGGAAACACCATATATTTT. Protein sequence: CASSPLLGAEFSGNTIYF.